Detailed here is one T cell receptor (beta chain). This clonotype was seen a handful of times. Its binding antigen is unknown. Base-call qualities are not available, and no considerably larger clone is one nucleotide away. The record originates from a study of blood T cells in healthy people across ages (dated by TCRdb to the mid-2010s). For context, the study as a whole: In model experiments, template switching captured about one uniquely barcoded TCR beta cDNA molecule for every two T cells. Four age groups were formed from the donors: young (average approximately 17 years), middle-aged (around 37), aged (roughly 59) and long-lived (about 75). For two donors (one aged 18 to 29 and one aged 80 or older), the study analyzed two additional independent replicas of 1 million unique cDNA reads from the same blood draw. The study measured age-related changes in TCR beta repertoire diversity using deep sequencing normalized with unique cDNA molecular identifiers. Donors of different ages were randomly distributed across sequencing lanes to avoid experimental bias.

The library relied on 5' RACE. Sequencing was carried out with an Illumina HiSeq 2500. The second PCR ran for roughly 7 to 12 cycles and used a J-beta primer mix along with a sample-barcoded 5' primer. Each TCR beta cDNA molecule received a unique molecular identifier from a template-switch 5' adaptor carrying 12 random nucleotides. Each sample yielded at least 2.5 million CDR3-containing paired-end reads. First-strand cDNA was synthesized from all RNA with the Mint cDNA synthesis kit, primed by a TRBC-specific oligonucleotide. After uracil-DNA glycosylase treatment, a first 18-cycle PCR used universal primers M1SS and BC2_uni_R on all cDNA. As for the authors' bioinformatics: Each sample was normalized by randomly selecting 1 million high-quality reads, each carrying a distinct molecular identifier. Reads with shared molecular identifiers were discarded instead of being binned into consensus sequences. CDR3 identification, clonotype clustering and error correction used MiTCR with a Q25 quality threshold and the strictest error-elimination algorithm. A nonparametric unseen species model with Euler transformation was used to estimate a lower bound on total TCR beta diversity. The raw public data were reprocessed by TCRdb itself: fastp quality trimming at Q25, MiXCR clonotype calling, in-frame beta chains only. Under each unique CDR3 protein, matching rows form one entry showing the most common genes and DNA. The V and J calls, along with clone size, are taken from TCRdb and not from the paper's own processing. This sample lists 1,500,000 or so distinct CDR3 sequences; 59% were detected once. More than 6% of the sample is in the top ten clones.

CDR1 and CDR2, looked up from the germline V gene, are MGHDK and SYGVNS. For this chain, trimming is 6 bases at the V end and 5 bases at the J end, and the number of junction bases without a gene match is 9. The CDR3 runs 14 residues from the cysteine to the phenylalanine. This entry keeps only the CDR3 DNA: 42 bases, framed from base 1. Summary of the overall study and its limitations: Total diversity estimates from one million sequenced T cells were considered lower bounds and underestimates. As age increased, observed TCR beta diversity per million T cells dropped in a roughly linear way, and a significant reduction was already evident by age approximately 40. Compared with the aged group, more naive CD4+ T cells, fewer expanded clones and increased TCR diversity were shown by the long-lived group, suggesting age selection. There was a strong correlation between observed TCR beta diversity and the percentage of naive T cells measured by flow cytometry. Since profiling was done on bulk unsorted PBMCs, naive and antigen-experienced compartments could not be conclusively compared. The CMV infection status of donors was not known, potentially confounding age-related changes in expanded clonotypes.

The 39 donors, aged about 6 to 95 years, were systemically healthy Caucasian individuals from Russia. Around 9.7 milliliters of peripheral blood were collected from each donor into EDTA-treated Vacutainer tubes. PBMCs were isolated by Ficoll-Paque density-gradient centrifugation, with at least 7 million obtained per sample. Total RNA, at least 6 micrograms per sample, was extracted from PBMCs with Trizol reagent. For every donor, an aliquot of PBMCs went through flow cytometry to measure the percentages of naive CD45RAhigh/CD27high T cells. This clonotype was obtained from a man between 18 and 35 years old in good health. The sequence is built from TRBV25-1 and TRBJ1-1; the junction holds 7 bases that match TRBD1. The sequenced sample consisted of blood. Read as DNA, the sequence is TGTGCCAGCAGGGAGACAGGGTTAGATACTGAAGCTTTCTTT. Its amino acids are CASRETGLDTEAFF.